The 28 T cell receptor beta chains below come from one sample, sequenced in a study of T cells in Graves' hyperthyroidism and ophthalmopathy. From RNA transcripts, TCR beta CDR3 regions were amplified. A set of HTBI primers served as the primers for a first-round RT-PCR of the TCR CDR3. TCRdb fed the multiplex PCR reads into MiXCR, producing one record per CDR3 protein. The sample consists of more than 300,000 distinct CDR3 sequences, 14% of them appearing once. Input material: blood. These receptors all come from a woman in her 30s with Graves' hyperthyroidism.

This chain links TRBV12-3 or TRBV12-4 with TRBJ2-2; TRBD1 might be the D (6 bases). The CDR3 consists of 17 residues. V was clipped by 4 bases and J by 4 bases, with 19 bases between them. The CDR3 nucleotides read TGTGCCAGCAGTTGGCCGGACAGCACTGTGGGCACCGGGGAGCTGTTTTTT. Its translation is CASSWPDSTVGTGELFF.

The J gene is TRBJ2-1, the V gene TRBV12-3 or TRBV12-4; D uncertain. The CDR3 contains 14 residues. V was shortened by 7 bases and J by 2 bases, with 12 bases between the two germline ends. The CDR3 spells CASTLTAAYNEQFF. CDR3 sequence (DNA): TGTGCCAGCACCCTGACGGCAGCCTACAATGAGCAGTTCTTC.

The chain uses TRBV3-1 and TRBJ2-3; TRBD1 might be the D (6 bases). V was shortened by 3 bases and J by 3 bases, with 16 bases between the two germline ends. This CDR3 is built from 16 residues. Germline V CDR1 and CDR2: LGHDT, YNNKEL (reference sequence). This CDR3 reads CASSQGTGLRTDTQYF. The CDR3 DNA reads TGTGCCAGCAGCCAGGGAACAGGGTTAAGGACAGATACGCAGTATTTT.

This clonotype was counted many times. This sequence joins TRBV11-2 and TRBJ1-6, with 7 bases aligning to TRBD1. The trim removed 6 bases at V and 9 bases at J, leaving 8 bases unmatched. This CDR3 comprises 14 residues. Germline V gives CDR1 SGHAT, CDR2 FQNNGV. CDR3 nucleotide sequence: TGTGCCAGCAGACCGACAGGGAAGCGTTCACCCCTCCACTTT. It yields the protein CASRPTGKRSPLHF. Combining the CDR3 with reference TRBV11-2 and TRBJ1-6 gives the whole variable domain EAGVAQSPRYKIIEKRQSVAFWCNPISGHATLYWYQQILGQGPKLLIQFQNNGVVDDSQLPKDRFSAERLKGVDSTLKIQPAKLEDSAVYLCASRPTGKRSPLHFGNGTRLTVT.

J is TRBJ1-2 and V is TRBV27; maybe TRBD1 (6 bases). Germline values: CDR1 MNHEY, CDR2 SMNVEV (reference sequence). The CDR3 runs 17 residues. Trimming removed 6 bases at V and 2 bases at J, with 22 bases between. The CDR3 sequence is CASRPDRTTRKNYGYTF. Written as DNA, the CDR3 is TGTGCCAGCAGGCCAGACAGGACTACACGGAAGAACTATGGCTACACCTTC.

This clonotype was detected only a few times. The chain combines TRBV20-1 with TRBJ2-4; D is undetermined. The CDR3 contains 14 residues. The germline V and J ends were trimmed by 1 base and 4 bases, with 11 bases remaining between them. Germline values: CDR1 DFQATT, CDR2 SNEGSKA (reference sequence). CDR3 residues: CSARGSQRKNIQYF. CDR3 nucleotide sequence: TGCAGTGCTAGAGGCAGTCAGAGGAAAAACATTCAGTACTTC.

This clonotype was seen repeatedly, ten times or more. The chain recombines TRBV12-3 or TRBV12-4 with TRBJ1-3; no firm D call. The germline V and J ends were trimmed by 2 bases and 0 bases, with 5 bases remaining between them. This CDR3 spans 14 amino acids. This CDR3 reads CASSLRPSGNTIYF. For the CDR3, the DNA is TGTGCCAGCAGTTTAAGGCCCTCTGGAAACACCATATATTTT.

This clonotype was seen at least ten times. The rearrangement links TRBV28 to TRBJ2-6; no clear D gene. This CDR3 has 16 amino acids. Germline values: CDR1 MDHEN, CDR2 SYDVKM. V was cut by 7 bases and J by 1 base, with 14 bases left in between. The CDR3 reads CASTGLSLSGANVLTF. Written as DNA, the CDR3 is TGTGCCAGCACCGGGTTGAGTCTTTCTGGGGCCAACGTCCTGACTTTC.

This clonotype was counted between two and nine times. The V and J genes are TRBV25-1 and TRBJ1-5; TRBD1 matches at 7 bases. CDR3 size: 14 residues. Losses at the gene ends were 6 bases for V and 3 bases for J; bases not matched to a gene: 5. The V gene's germline CDR1 is MGHDK and CDR2 SYGVNS. CDR3 loop: CASRETGNNQPQHF. For the CDR3, the DNA is TGTGCCAGCAGGGAGACAGGGAACAATCAGCCCCAGCATTTT.

The V gene is TRBV6-5, the J gene TRBJ2-1, with 11 bases matching TRBD2. V shed 2 bases and J 7 bases; nucleotides not matched to a gene: 10. Germline V gives CDR1 MNHEY, CDR2 SVGAGI. This CDR3 region has 17 residues. CDR3 residues: CASSYGIAGGPSNEQFF. In nucleotides, the CDR3 is TGTGCCAGCAGTTACGGGATAGCGGGAGGGCCAAGTAATGAGCAGTTCTTC.

This chain connects TRBV13 to TRBJ2-7; D uncertain. The ends were cut back, 5 bases at V and 1 base at J, with 15 bases in the middle. Germline values: CDR1 PRHDT, CDR2 FYEKMQ (reference sequence). This CDR3 is 15 amino acids long. The CDR3 region is CASSPAGYPSYEQYF. The CDR3 DNA follows: TGTGCCAGCAGCCCGGCAGGATACCCTTCCTACGAGCAGTACTTC.

This clonotype was counted a few times. This rearrangement joins TRBV30 to TRBJ1-3; a possible D gene is TRBD1 (5 bases). The CDR3 runs to 14 residues. Trimming removed 2 bases at V and 0 bases at J, with 8 bases between. Germline CDR1 reads GTSNPN; CDR2 reads SVGIG (reference sequence). The CDR3 sequence: CAWSRGDSGNTIYF. CDR3 bases: TGTGCCTGGAGTCGGGGGGACTCTGGAAACACCATATATTTT.

CDR3 DNA: TGCGCCAGCAGGGGACAGGGCTTAAATCAGCCCCAGCATTTT. Protein sequence: CASRGQGLNQPQHF. The genes are TRBV10-2 and TRBJ1-5; the match to TRBD1 covers 9 bases. The CDR3 length is 14 residues. With 6 bases clipped from V and 4 bases from J, the junction kept 4 bases outside the gene matches. CDR1 is WSHSY and CDR2 is SAAADI in the germline V gene.

This clonotype was counted at least ten times. The rearrangement uses TRBV7-6 and TRBJ2-3, with D perhaps TRBD2 (5 bases). V gave up 4 bases and J gave up 1 base, with 9 bases separating them. The CDR3 length is 14 residues. CDR1 and CDR2 from the germline V gene are SGHVS and FNYEAQ. In DNA, the CDR3 is TGTGCCAGCAGCTCTTGGACTGGCACAGATACGCAGTATTTT. Its protein product is CASSSWTGTDTQYF.

This clonotype has a count of ten or more. This rearrangement joins TRBV7-2 to TRBJ2-5; possible D gene TRBD2, 5 bases. Trimming removed 6 bases from V and 5 bases from J, with 16 bases in between. The CDR3 consists of 14 residues. Germline lookup yields CDR1 SGHTA and CDR2 FQGNSA. The CDR3 sequence: CASRRSQGGETQYF. CDR3 in DNA: TGTGCCAGCAGAAGGTCGCAAGGCGGGGAGACCCAGTACTTC.

This clonotype is medium-sized (0.01 to 0.1%). V and J are TRBV6-2 or TRBV6-3 and TRBJ2-7; the match to TRBD2 covers 9 bases. Trimming at V came to 6 bases and at J to 5 bases, leaving 8 bases not matched to a gene. The CDR3 extends over 14 amino acids. Germline assignment: CDR1 MNHEY and CDR2 SVGEGT. CDR3 nucleotide sequence: TGTGCCAGCAGGCCGCAGCGGGAGGCAGACGAGCAGTACTTC. Amino acid sequence: CASRPQREADEQYF.

This clonotype has only a few counts. The chain couples TRBV11-1 to TRBJ2-7; D gene uncertain. V lost 2 bases, J lost 1 base, and 9 bases lay in between. Germline V gene data show CDR1 as SGHAT and CDR2 as FQDESV (reference sequence). CDR3 length: 14 amino acids. CDR3 coding DNA: TGTGCCAGCAGCTTACTAGGTGGTTCCTACGAGCAGTACTTC. It codes for CASSLLGGSYEQYF.

This clonotype was seen repeatedly, ten times or more. CDR3 protein: CSARRSEHGYTF. CDR3 DNA: TGCAGTGCTAGGCGTTCCGAACATGGCTACACCTTC. The chain has TRBV20-1 and TRBJ1-2; D is unresolved. Germline V CDR1 and CDR2: DFQATT, SNEGSKA (reference sequence). CDR3 size: 12 residues. Trimming removed 3 bases at V and 6 bases at J, with 11 bases between.

This clonotype was recorded many times. The V gene is TRBV28, the J gene TRBJ1-6; 9 nucleotides agree with TRBD1. This CDR3 spans 16 amino acids. Germline-derived CDR1 and CDR2 are MDHEN and SYDVKM. V trimming: 6 bases; J trimming: 10 bases; junction bases outside the gene matches: 13. The CDR3 DNA reads as TGTGCCAGCAGCTCCCCATACCAGGGACAGGGATCACCCCTCCACTTT. Its protein product is CASSSPYQGQGSPLHF.

The V and J genes are TRBV24-1 and TRBJ1-5; D remains unclear. CDR1 is KGHDR, CDR2 SFDVKD, per germline. V lost 3 bases to trimming and J lost 7 bases, with 9 bases between them. The CDR3 spans 13 residues. The CDR3 coding sequence is TGTGCCACCAGTGATGCGAGTGGACAGCCCCAGCATTTT. Translating gives CATSDASGQPQHF.

A note on this clonotype: A clone one base away is much larger, so this may be a read error. The chain links TRBV11-2 to TRBJ1-1, with a weak D call TRBD1 (6 bases). The CDR3 runs to 14 residues. V lost 6 bases, J lost 0 bases, and 11 bases lay in between. Germline CDR1 reads SGHAT; CDR2 reads FQNNGV. CDR3 coding DNA: TGTGCCAGCAGAGTGGGGACACTGAACACTGAAGCTTTCTTT. Amino acid sequence: CASRVGTLNTEAFF.

The chain carries TRBV10-1 and TRBJ2-1; tentatively, D is TRBD1 (5 bases). Trimming stripped 4 bases from V and 8 bases from J, with 15 bases between. Germline assignment: CDR1 WNHNN and CDR2 SYGVQD (reference sequence). The length of the CDR3 is 14 residues. The CDR3 DNA reads as TGCGCCAGCAGTGGGCGGCAGGGTGTGGATGAGCAGTTCTTC. The encoded protein is CASSGRQGVDEQFF.

The table lists this clonotype with many counts. The genes are TRBV10-3 and TRBJ2-1; D is perhaps TRBD1 (6 bases). CDR1 is ENHRY and CDR2 is SYGVKD in the germline V gene. Trimming stripped 4 bases from V and 9 bases from J, with 7 bases between. The CDR3 sequence is 11 residues long. CDR3 in amino acids: CAISVGGEQFF. The CDR3 DNA reads as TGTGCCATCAGTGTAGGGGGTGAGCAGTTCTTC.

The chain has TRBV28 and TRBJ1-2; 10 bases fit TRBD1. V gave up 2 bases and J gave up 4 bases; unmatched junction bases: 4. Germline CDR1 is MDHEN and CDR2 is SYDVKM. The CDR3 totals 15 residues. CDR3 nucleotide sequence: TGTGCCAGCAGTTTAAGGGGACAGGGGCCCTATGGCTACACCTTC. As protein: CASSLRGQGPYGYTF.

Only a few counts were recorded for this clonotype. In DNA form, the CDR3 reads TGTGCCAGCAGTCAGGACCGATTCGCCGGGGAGCTGTTTTTT. Translated, it gives CASSQDRFAGELFF. V gene TRBV2 combines with J gene TRBJ2-2; D remains unclear. In germline, CDR1 is SNHLY, CDR2 FYNNEI. The CDR3 has 14 amino acids. Trimming pared 5 bases from V and 6 bases from J, leaving 13 bases between.

The chain joins TRBV6-2 or TRBV6-3 to TRBJ2-7; 7 nucleotides align to TRBD2. This CDR3 contains 12 residues. Germline CDR1 is MNHEY and CDR2 is SVGEGT. Germline trimming cut 5 bases from V and 4 bases from J; bases unmatched to any gene: 2. CDR3 nucleotides: TGTGCCAGCAGTAGCGGGATGTACGAGCAGTACTTC. It translates to CASSSGMYEQYF.

V and J are TRBV5-4 and TRBJ2-1; TRBD1 might be the D (7 bases). Trimming took 0 bases from V and 7 from J, leaving 17 bases between them. The CDR3 loop spans 16 amino acids. The V gene's germline CDR1 is SGHNT and CDR2 YYREEE (reference sequence). CDR3 DNA: TGTGCCAGCAGCTTGGCCCGACAGGGACTCGCGAATGAGCAGTTCTTC. Amino acids: CASSLARQGLANEQFF. Filled out from reference TRBV5-4 and TRBJ2-1, the complete variable domain reads ETGVTQSPTHLIKTRGQQVTLRCSSQSGHNTVSWYQQALGQGPQFIFQYYREEENGRGNFPPRFSGLQFPNYSSELNVNALELDDSALYLCASSLARQGLANEQFFGPGTRLTVL.

This clonotype was counted at least ten times. This rearrangement joins TRBV11-2 to TRBJ2-5, with 8 positions matching TRBD2. V dropped 4 bases and J dropped 2; count of bases not matched to a gene: 9. The CDR3 consists of 16 residues. CDR1 is SGHAT and CDR2 is FQNNGV in the germline V gene. CDR3: CASSSLAGRVQETQYF. In nucleotides, the CDR3 is TGTGCCAGCAGCTCACTAGCCGGGAGGGTTCAAGAGACCCAGTACTTC.